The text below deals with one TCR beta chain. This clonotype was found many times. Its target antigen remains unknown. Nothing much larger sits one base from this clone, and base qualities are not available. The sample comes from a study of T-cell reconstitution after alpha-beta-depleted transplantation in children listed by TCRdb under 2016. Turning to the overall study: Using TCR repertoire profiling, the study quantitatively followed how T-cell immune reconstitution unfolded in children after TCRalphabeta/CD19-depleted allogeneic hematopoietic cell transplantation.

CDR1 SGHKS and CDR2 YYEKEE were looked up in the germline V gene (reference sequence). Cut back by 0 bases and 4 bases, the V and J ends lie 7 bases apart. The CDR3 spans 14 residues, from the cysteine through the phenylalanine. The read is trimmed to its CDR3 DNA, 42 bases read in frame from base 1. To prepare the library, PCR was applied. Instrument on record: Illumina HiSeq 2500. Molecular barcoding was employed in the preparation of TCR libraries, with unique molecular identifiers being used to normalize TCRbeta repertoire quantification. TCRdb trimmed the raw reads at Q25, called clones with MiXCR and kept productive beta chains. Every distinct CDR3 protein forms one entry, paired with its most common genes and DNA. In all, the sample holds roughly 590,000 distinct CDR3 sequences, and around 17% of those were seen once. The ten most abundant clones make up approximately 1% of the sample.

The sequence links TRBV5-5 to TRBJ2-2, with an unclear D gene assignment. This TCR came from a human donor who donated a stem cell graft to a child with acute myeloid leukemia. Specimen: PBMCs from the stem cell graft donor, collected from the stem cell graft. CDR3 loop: CASSLEAATGELFF. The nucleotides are TGTGCCAGCAGCTTGGAGGCAGCCACCGGGGAGCTGTTTTTT.